This TCR beta chain originates from a study of T cell responses to AZD1222 COVID-19 vaccine. Overall study findings and caveats: As reported, nearly half of all spike-specific TCRs target variant regions that are unmutated. After two AZD1222 doses, spike-specific TCR breadth and depth rose versus day 0. AZD1222 recipients seropositive at baseline numbered only five to seven.

Using immunoSEQ multiplex PCR, the repertoire was profiled, and TCRdb retains in-frame clones only, with some absent. The repertoire consists of roughly 160,000 clones, with roughly 94% occurring once and the leading ten covering less than 4.5%. Details on this clone: What it binds is not known.

The receptor was isolated from an adult in good health. The specimen was peripheral blood, collected on day 0 of MenACWY control vaccination.

The CDR3 DNA reads TGTGCCAGTAGTCCCGGGACTAGTGGCTCCTACGAGCAGTACTTC. Translation: CASSPGTSGSYEQYF. The chain employs TRBV19 and TRBJ2-7; 8 nucleotides match TRBD2. Germline V CDR1 and CDR2: LNHDA, SQIVND (reference sequence). There are 15 residues in the CDR3. The junction had 6 bases not matched to a gene; V was cut back by 5 bases and J by 0 bases.